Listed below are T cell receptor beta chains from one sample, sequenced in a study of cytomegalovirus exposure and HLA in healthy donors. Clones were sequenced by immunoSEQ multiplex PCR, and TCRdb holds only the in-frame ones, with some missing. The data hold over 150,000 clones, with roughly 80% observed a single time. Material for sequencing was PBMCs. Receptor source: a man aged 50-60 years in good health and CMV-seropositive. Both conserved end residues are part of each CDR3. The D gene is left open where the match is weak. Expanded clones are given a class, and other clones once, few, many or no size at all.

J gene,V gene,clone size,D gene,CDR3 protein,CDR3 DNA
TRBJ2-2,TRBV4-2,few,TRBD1,CASSQIRDRTYTGELFF,TGTGCCAGCAGCCAGATCCGGGACAGGACCTACACCGGGGAGCTGTTTTTT
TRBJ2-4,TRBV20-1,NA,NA,CSARSYIQYF,TGCAGTGCTAGATCCTACATTCAGTACTTC
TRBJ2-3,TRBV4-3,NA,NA,CASSRRVFGTDTQYF,TGCGCCAGCAGCCGGCGGGTCTTTGGGACAGATACGCAGTATTTT
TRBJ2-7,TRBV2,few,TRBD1,CASSIDRGRYYEQYF,TGTGCCAGCAGTATCGACAGGGGTCGTTACTACGAGCAGTACTTC
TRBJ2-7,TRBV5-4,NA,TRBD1,CASSPDRASYEQYF,TGTGCCAGCAGCCCCGACAGGGCTTCCTACGAGCAGTACTTC
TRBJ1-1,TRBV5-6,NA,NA,CASSLVQGGTEAFF,TGTGCCAGCAGCTTGGTTCAGGGAGGCACTGAAGCTTTCTTT
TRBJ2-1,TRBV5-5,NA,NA,CASSLGIAGYNEQFF,TGTGCCAGCAGCTTGGGTATTGCAGGGTACAATGAGCAGTTCTTC
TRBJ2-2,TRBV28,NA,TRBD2,CASSSKTSRYTGELFF,TGTGCCAGCAGTTCCAAGACTAGCAGATACACCGGGGAGCTGTTTTTT
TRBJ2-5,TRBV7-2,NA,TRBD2,CASSGRTSGQETQYF,TGTGCCAGCAGCGGGAGGACTAGCGGACAAGAGACCCAGTACTTC
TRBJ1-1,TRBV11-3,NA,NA,CASSLAAGPNTEAFF,TGTGCCAGCAGCTTAGCCGCTGGGCCGAACACTGAAGCTTTCTTT
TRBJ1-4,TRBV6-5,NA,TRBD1,CASSKPGQGKEKLFF,TGTGCCAGCAGTAAACCGGGACAGGGAAAGGAAAAACTGTTTTTT
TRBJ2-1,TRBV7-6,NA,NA,CASSLTARPSYNEQFF,TGTGCCAGCAGCTTAACAGCCCGCCCGTCATACAATGAGCAGTTCTTC
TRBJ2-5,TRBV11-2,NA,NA,CASSIRWQETQYF,TGTGCCAGCAGCATCAGGTGGCAAGAGACCCAGTACTTC
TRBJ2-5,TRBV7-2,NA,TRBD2,CASSGPTSGGPETQYF,TGTGCCAGCAGCGGTCCGACTAGCGGGGGGCCGGAGACCCAGTACTTC
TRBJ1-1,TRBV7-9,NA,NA,CASSRGGGNTEAFF,TGTGCCAGCAGCCGTGGTGGGGGCAACACTGAAGCTTTCTTT
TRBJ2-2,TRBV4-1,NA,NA,CASSQEGIPRGNGELFF,TGCGCCAGCAGCCAAGAGGGGATCCCTAGAGGGAACGGGGAGCTGTTTTTT
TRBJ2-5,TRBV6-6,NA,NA,CASSGTVPRETQYF,TGTGCCAGCAGTGGGACTGTTCCGAGAGAGACCCAGTACTTC